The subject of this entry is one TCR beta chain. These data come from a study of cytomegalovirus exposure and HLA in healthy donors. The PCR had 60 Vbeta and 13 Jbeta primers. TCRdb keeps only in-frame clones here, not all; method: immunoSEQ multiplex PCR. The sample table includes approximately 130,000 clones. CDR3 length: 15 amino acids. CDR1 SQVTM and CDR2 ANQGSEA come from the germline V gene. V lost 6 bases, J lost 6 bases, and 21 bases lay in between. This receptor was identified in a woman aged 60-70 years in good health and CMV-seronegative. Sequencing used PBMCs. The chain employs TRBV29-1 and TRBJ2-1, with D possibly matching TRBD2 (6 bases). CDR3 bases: TGCAGCGTCCGCGCTCTAGCGAAGGTGGTCAATGAGCAGTTCTTC. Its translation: CSVRALAKVVNEQFF.